The 26 T cell receptor beta chains in this list originate from one sample, sequenced in a study of cytomegalovirus exposure and HLA in healthy donors. The PCR employed 60 Vbeta primers together with 13 Jbeta primers. Sequencing was performed with immunoSEQ multiplex PCR; in TCRdb, only in-frame clones are kept and a portion is missing. The sample has roughly 200,000 clones, 9.5% seen once. Sequenced input: PBMCs. The receptor source for this set is a woman in her twenties or thirties in good health and CMV-seropositive.

This clone has a handful of counts. The chain has TRBV5-1 and TRBJ1-4, with 7 bases aligning to TRBD1. CDR1 SGHRS and CDR2 YFSETQ come from the germline V gene. The CDR3 totals 14 residues. Germline trimming cut 3 bases from V and 10 bases from J; bases unmatched to any gene: 9. CDR3 in amino acids: CASSSGQVEGKLFF. The CDR3 DNA reads TGCGCCAGCAGCTCAGGACAGGTCGAGGGAAAACTGTTTTTT.

The V call is TRBV30, the J call TRBJ1-6; D unresolved. Trimming cost V 0 bases and J 0 bases, with 21 bases left between them. The CDR3 runs 20 residues. CDR1 is GTSNPN and CDR2 is SVGIG in the germline V gene (reference sequence). For the CDR3, the DNA is TGTGCCTGGAGTGTACTAGGTCGGCCGGACTCCCCCTCCTATAATTCACCCCTCCACTTT. Protein sequence: CAWSVLGRPDSPSYNSPLHF.

This rearrangement joins TRBV5-1 to TRBJ2-3; tentative D call: TRBD2 (6 bases). The CDR3 length is 11 residues. Trimming pared 4 bases from V and 11 bases from J, leaving 11 bases between. Germline CDR1 and CDR2: SGHRS and YFSETQ. Here the CDR3 reads CASSEGGMQYF. The CDR3 nucleotides are TGCGCCAGCAGCGAAGGAGGGATGCAGTATTTT.

This clone has a handful of counts. The gene calls are TRBV1 and TRBJ2-1; the D call of TRBD2 is as the table states it, not checked on the DNA. TRBV1 corresponds to a pseudogene. CDR3 length: 17 residues. The CDR3 DNA is TGCACCAGCAGCCAAGATTTTGAGCCTAGCGGGTACAATGAGCAGTTCTTC. It yields the protein CTSSQDFEPSGYNEQFF.

This clone was seen a handful of times. The V and J genes are TRBV21-1 and TRBJ2-5; the tabulated D call, TRBD1, remains unverified against the DNA. TRBV21-1 is reported as a pseudogene. There are 15 residues in the CDR3. The CDR3 DNA sequence: TGTGCCAGCAGCCATGGGGACAGGGCGGGAAAGACCCAGTACTTC. It yields the protein CASSHGDRAGKTQYF.

This clone has only a few counts. The gene calls are TRBV9 and TRBJ1-1; 7 bases fit TRBD1. V lost 3 bases and J lost 4; bases outside the gene matches: 9. There are 15 residues in the CDR3. Germline loops: CDR1 SGDLS, CDR2 YYNGEE. CDR3 in amino acids: CASSANRGLGTEAFF. CDR3 in DNA: TGTGCCAGCAGCGCGAACAGGGGATTGGGCACTGAAGCTTTCTTT.

The chain uses TRBV9 and TRBJ2-1; 10 nucleotides align to TRBD2. CDR1 and CDR2 (germline): SGDLS, YYNGEE. J was trimmed by 6 bases and V by 2 bases; bases with no gene match: 5. The CDR3 loop spans 15 amino acids. The CDR3 DNA reads TGTGCCAGCAGCGTCTTAGCGGGAGGAGGCAATGAGCAGTTCTTC. As protein: CASSVLAGGGNEQFF.

The rearrangement joins TRBV27 to TRBJ1-5; 7 bases map to TRBD1. The V segment lost 3 bases and the J segment 1 base; nucleotides outside the gene matches: 3. The CDR3 contains 15 residues. Looked up from germline, CDR1 is MNHEY and CDR2 is SMNVEV (reference sequence). CDR3 sequence reads: CASSFLRGSNQPQHF. DNA for the CDR3: TGTGCCAGCAGTTTCCTCAGGGGGAGCAATCAGCCCCAGCATTTT.

The genes are TRBV6-5 and TRBJ2-7; 8 bases align to TRBD1. The germline V gene encodes CDR1 MNHEY and CDR2 SVGAGI. V lost 6 bases, J lost 3 bases, and 10 bases stayed unmatched. The CDR3 has 15 residues. The CDR3 nucleotides are TGTGCCAGCAGACGCGAACAGGGGGAGGACTACGAGCAGTACTTC. Amino acids: CASRREQGEDYEQYF.

Only a few counts were recorded for this clone. CDR3 residues: CSVGDYQREETQYF. The CDR3 region has the DNA TGCAGCGTTGGGGACTACCAAAGGGAAGAGACCCAGTACTTC. The rearrangement uses TRBV29-1 and TRBJ2-5, with TRBD2 matching 7 bases. Germline assignment: CDR1 SQVTM and CDR2 ANQGSEA. There are 14 residues in the CDR3. V lost 4 bases, J lost 3 bases, and 8 bases stayed unmatched. Full variable domain (rest looked up from reference TRBV29-1 and TRBJ2-5): SAVISQKPSRDICQRGTSLTIQCQVDSQVTMMFWYRQQPGQSLTLIATANQGSEATYESGFVIDKFPISRPNLTFSTLTVSNMSPEDSSIYLCSVGDYQREETQYFGPGTRLLVL.

J is TRBJ1-2 and V is TRBV7-9; D is unclear. The CDR3 runs to 15 residues. Germline V lookup: CDR1 SEHNR, CDR2 FQNEAQ (reference sequence). V lost 2 bases, J lost 4 bases, and 14 bases lay in between. The CDR3 DNA is TGTGCCAGCAGCTTAACCGGGGTAGCTGGCTATGGCTACACCTTC. It codes for CASSLTGVAGYGYTF.

The CDR3 here is CASSLISSADTQYF. The CDR3 coding sequence is TGTGCCAGCAGTTTAATTTCGTCGGCAGATACGCAGTATTTT. The J gene is TRBJ2-3, the V gene TRBV27; D gene ambiguous. V lost 2 bases and J lost 4, with 10 bases in between. The CDR3 contains 14 residues. Germline assignment: CDR1 MNHEY and CDR2 SMNVEV (reference sequence).

The genes are TRBV12-5 and TRBJ2-1, with 7 positions matching TRBD2. Germline CDR1 is LGHNT and CDR2 is FRNRAP. J lost 10 bases, V lost 6 bases, and 9 bases had no gene match. This CDR3 has 13 amino acids. As DNA, the CDR3 is TGTGCTAGTGGACAGCTAGGGGAGGGAGAGCAGTTCTTC. Its translation is CASGQLGEGEQFF.

J is TRBJ1-1 and V is TRBV27; unclear D gene. V lost 6 bases and J lost 1, with 9 bases in between. This CDR3 is 13 amino acids long. Germline CDR1 is MNHEY and CDR2 is SMNVEV (reference sequence). The CDR3 nucleotides are TGTGCCAGCAGGGGAGGGTCGAACACTGAAGCTTTCTTT. Protein: CASRGGSNTEAFF.

Concerning this clone: In the same sample, other DNA sequences code for this CDR3. This CDR3 is CASSIRASGRAGNTGELFF. The CDR3 bases are TGTGCCAGTAGTATTAGGGCTAGCGGGAGGGCCGGAAACACCGGGGAGCTGTTTTTT. The chain joins TRBV19 to TRBJ2-2; TRBD2 matches 12 bases. This CDR3 region has 19 residues. Germline loops: CDR1 LNHDA, CDR2 SQIVND (reference sequence). The V segment lost 3 bases and the J segment 2 bases; nucleotides outside the gene matches: 10.

This clone was seen only a few times. The chain recombines TRBV7-3 with TRBJ2-1, with a possible D match to TRBD2 (5 bases). The CDR3 runs 13 residues. CDR1 and CDR2 (germline): SGHTA, FQGTGA. Trimming took 4 bases from V and 5 from J, leaving 9 bases between them. CDR3 loop: CASSYGLHNEQFF. The CDR3 region has the DNA TGTGCCAGCAGCTACGGACTGCACAATGAGCAGTTCTTC.

This clone has more than one count but fewer than ten. The chain couples TRBV7-2 to TRBJ2-7, with D tentatively TRBD1 (5 bases). The CDR3 has 13 residues. CDR1 is SGHTA and CDR2 is FQGNSA in the germline V gene. The ends were cut back, 5 bases at V and 0 bases at J, with 8 bases in the middle. This CDR3 reads CASSQGYSYEQYF. The CDR3 DNA sequence: TGTGCCAGCAGCCAGGGATACTCCTACGAGCAGTACTTC.

The V gene is TRBV10-3, the J gene TRBJ2-5; D is perhaps TRBD2 (5 bases). This CDR3 is built from 14 residues. The V and J ends lost 4 bases and 2 bases respectively, with 11 bases between them. Looked up from germline, CDR1 is ENHRY and CDR2 is SYGVKD. The CDR3 spells CAISVNGIQETQYF. The CDR3 nucleotides are TGTGCCATCAGTGTTAACGGGATTCAAGAGACCCAGTACTTC.

This clone was seen a few times. The chain has TRBV19 and TRBJ1-2; maybe TRBD1 (6 bases). V was pared by 2 bases and J by 1 base, with 17 bases between. Germline CDR1 and CDR2: LNHDA and SQIVND (reference sequence). CDR3 length equals 17 residues. The DNA for the CDR3 is TGTGCCAGTAGTATAACATTACGGGGGGCGCTTAACTATGGCTACACCTTC. The encoded protein is CASSITLRGALNYGYTF.

A few counts support this clone. The chain uses TRBV2 and TRBJ2-1; 7 nucleotides line up with TRBD2. CDR1 and CDR2 (germline): SNHLY, FYNNEI. There are 14 residues in the CDR3. Trimming took 7 bases from V and 9 from J; bases not matched to a gene: 12. Here the CDR3 DNA reads TGTGCCAGCAACTTAAGGACTAGTGTTCGTGAGCAGTTCTTC. This encodes CASNLRTSVREQFF. Full variable domain (outside the CDR3, taken from reference TRBV2 and TRBJ2-1): EPEVTQTPSHQVTQMGQEVILRCVPISNHLYFYWYRQILGQKVEFLVSFYNNEISEKSEIFDDQFSVERPDGSNFTLKIRSTKLEDSAMYFCASNLRTSVREQFFGPGTRLTVL.

In this sample, this clone turned up a few times. The V and J genes are TRBV27 and TRBJ2-1, with D possibly TRBD2 on 6 matching bases. The CDR3 totals 14 residues. The germline gives CDR1 MNHEY, CDR2 SMNVEV (reference sequence). Trimming stripped 3 bases from V and 7 bases from J, with 13 bases between. The CDR3 loop reads CASSLTRLVNEQFF. As DNA, the CDR3 is TGTGCCAGCAGTTTGACCCGACTAGTAAATGAGCAGTTCTTC.

This clone has just a few counts. The rearrangement uses TRBV6-6 and TRBJ2-7, with D perhaps matching TRBD1 (6 bases). The germline gives CDR1 MNHNY, CDR2 SVGAGI (reference sequence). The CDR3 runs 14 residues. V lost 0 bases and J lost 2, with 8 bases in between. CDR3 in amino acids: CASSYSKGAYEQYF. In DNA form, the CDR3 reads TGTGCCAGCAGTTACTCGAAGGGGGCCTACGAGCAGTACTTC.

In this sample, this clone turned up a few times. The V call is TRBV6-5, the J call TRBJ1-5; 8 bases are a match to TRBD1. V was pared by 6 bases and J by 4 bases, with 8 bases of the junction left unmatched. Germline V CDR1 and CDR2: MNHEY, SVGAGI. The CDR3 extends over 15 amino acids. The CDR3 protein is CASSPLGTGNQPQHF. CDR3 bases: TGTGCCAGCAGCCCACTTGGGACAGGAAATCAGCCCCAGCATTTT.

The rearrangement uses TRBV6-1 and TRBJ2-7; 11 positions agree with TRBD2. With V trimmed by 10 bases and J by 4 bases, 6 bases remained unmatched. The CDR3 totals 13 residues. CDR1 MNHNS and CDR2 SASEGT come from the germline V gene. Here the CDR3 reads CATVAGGRYEQYF. For the CDR3, the DNA is TGTGCCACGGTAGCGGGGGGGCGGTACGAGCAGTACTTC.

This clone occurred a few times. The chain couples TRBV5-1 to TRBJ2-3, with 8 bases identical to TRBD2. V dropped 0 bases and J dropped 2; count of bases not matched to a gene: 11. Germline-derived CDR1 and CDR2 are SGHRS and YFSETQ. The CDR3 covers 18 residues. CDR3 sequence reads: CASSLGTSPTRSTDTQYF. In DNA form, the CDR3 reads TGCGCCAGCAGCTTGGGGACTAGCCCCACGAGGTCCACAGATACGCAGTATTTT.

The J gene is TRBJ2-1, the V gene TRBV19; tentatively, D is TRBD2 (6 bases). Per the germline V gene, CDR1 is LNHDA and CDR2 is SQIVND (reference sequence). Trimming pared 5 bases from V and 3 bases from J, leaving 17 bases between. This CDR3 spans 16 amino acids. CDR3 DNA: TGTGCCAGTAGTCATTCTGGGGGACTCCACTACAATGAGCAGTTCTTC. Its translation is CASSHSGGLHYNEQFF.